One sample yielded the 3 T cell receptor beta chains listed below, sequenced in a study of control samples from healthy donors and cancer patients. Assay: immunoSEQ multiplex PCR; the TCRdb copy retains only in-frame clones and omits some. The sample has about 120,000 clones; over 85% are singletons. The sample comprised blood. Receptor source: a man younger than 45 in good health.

The CDR3 is CASSLEDRPSYEQYF. DNA of the CDR3: TGTGCCAGCTCACTCGAGGATAGACCTTCCTACGAGCAGTACTTC. The V gene is TRBV18, the J gene TRBJ2-7; D call uncertain. The CDR3 covers 15 residues. Trimming removed 4 bases from V and 1 base from J, with 14 bases in between. Germline V gives CDR1 KGHSH, CDR2 LQKENI.

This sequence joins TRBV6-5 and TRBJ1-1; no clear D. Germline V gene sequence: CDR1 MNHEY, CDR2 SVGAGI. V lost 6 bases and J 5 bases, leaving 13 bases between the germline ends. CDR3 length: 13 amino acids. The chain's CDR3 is CASSPEVGTEAFF. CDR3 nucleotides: TGTGCCAGCAGCCCCGAGGTGGGGACTGAAGCTTTCTTT.

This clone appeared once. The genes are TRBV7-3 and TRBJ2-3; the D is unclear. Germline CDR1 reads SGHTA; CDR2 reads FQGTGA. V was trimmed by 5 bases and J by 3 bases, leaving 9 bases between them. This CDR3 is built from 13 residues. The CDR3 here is CASSPLGTDTQYF. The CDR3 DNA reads TGTGCCAGCAGCCCCCTGGGAACAGATACGCAGTATTTT.